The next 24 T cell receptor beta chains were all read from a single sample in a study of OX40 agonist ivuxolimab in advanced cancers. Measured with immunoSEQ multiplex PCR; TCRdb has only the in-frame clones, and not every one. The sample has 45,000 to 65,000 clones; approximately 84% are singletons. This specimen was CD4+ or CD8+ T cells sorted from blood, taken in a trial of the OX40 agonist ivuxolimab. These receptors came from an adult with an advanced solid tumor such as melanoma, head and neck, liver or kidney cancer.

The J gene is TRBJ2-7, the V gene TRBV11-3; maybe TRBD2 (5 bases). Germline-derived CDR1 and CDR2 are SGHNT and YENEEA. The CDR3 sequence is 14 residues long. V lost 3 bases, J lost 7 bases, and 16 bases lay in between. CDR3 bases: TGTGCCAGCAGCTTTAGTGGAATTCCGGGGGAGCAGTACTTC. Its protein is CASSFSGIPGEQYF. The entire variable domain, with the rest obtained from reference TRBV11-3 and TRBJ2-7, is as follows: EAGVVQSPRYKIIEKKQPVAFWCNPISGHNTLYWYLQNLGQGPELLIRYENEEAVDDSQLPKDRFSAERLKGVDSTLKIQPAELGDSAVYLCASSFSGIPGEQYFGPGTRLTVT.

CDR3 sequence reads: CASSDSGGAVHSPLHF. CDR3 in DNA: TGCGCCAGCAGCGACAGCGGGGGGGCGGTTCATTCACCCCTCCACTTT. V usage is TRBV10-2 and J usage is TRBJ1-6; perhaps TRBD1 as D (6 bases). Trimming removed 6 bases at V and 8 bases at J, with 20 bases between. Germline-derived CDR1 and CDR2 are WSHSY and SAAADI. The CDR3 sequence is 16 residues long.

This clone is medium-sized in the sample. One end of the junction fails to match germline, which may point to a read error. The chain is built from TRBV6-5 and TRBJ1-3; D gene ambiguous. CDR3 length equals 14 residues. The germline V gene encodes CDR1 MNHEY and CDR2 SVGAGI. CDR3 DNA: TGTGCCAGCAGTTCGGCCCCATCTGGGAACACCATATATTTT. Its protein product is CASSSAPSGNTIYF.

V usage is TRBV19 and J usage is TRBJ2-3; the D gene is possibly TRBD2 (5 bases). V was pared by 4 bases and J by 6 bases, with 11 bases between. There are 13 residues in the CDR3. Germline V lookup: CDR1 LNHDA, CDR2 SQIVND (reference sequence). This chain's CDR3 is CASSRSRADTQYF. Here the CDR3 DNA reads TGTGCCAGTAGTAGGTCGAGGGCGGATACGCAGTATTTT.

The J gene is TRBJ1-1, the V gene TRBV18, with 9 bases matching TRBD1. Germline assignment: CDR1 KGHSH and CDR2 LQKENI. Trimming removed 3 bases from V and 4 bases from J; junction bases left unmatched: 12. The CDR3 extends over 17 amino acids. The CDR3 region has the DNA TGTGCCAGCTCACCTTCGGCGGACAGGGGTATCGGCACTGAAGCTTTCTTT. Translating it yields CASSPSADRGIGTEAFF.

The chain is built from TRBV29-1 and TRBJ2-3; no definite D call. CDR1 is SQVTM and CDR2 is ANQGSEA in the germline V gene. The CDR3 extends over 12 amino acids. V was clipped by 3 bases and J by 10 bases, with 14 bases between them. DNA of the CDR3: TGCAGCGTTGAGGCCACGACGGGCCCGCAGTATTTT. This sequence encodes CSVEATTGPQYF.

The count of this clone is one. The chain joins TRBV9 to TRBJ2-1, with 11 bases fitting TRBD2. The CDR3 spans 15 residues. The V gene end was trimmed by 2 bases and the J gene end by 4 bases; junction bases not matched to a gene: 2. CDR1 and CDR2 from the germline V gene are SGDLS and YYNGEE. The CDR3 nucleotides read TGTGCCAGCAGCGTTCGACTAGCGGGATACAATGAGCAGTTCTTC. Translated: CASSVRLAGYNEQFF.

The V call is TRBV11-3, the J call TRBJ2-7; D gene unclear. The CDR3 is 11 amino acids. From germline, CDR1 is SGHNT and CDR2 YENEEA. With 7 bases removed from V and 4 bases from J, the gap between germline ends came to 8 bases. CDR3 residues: CASTGLYEQYF. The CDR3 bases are TGTGCCAGCACCGGTTTATACGAGCAGTACTTC.

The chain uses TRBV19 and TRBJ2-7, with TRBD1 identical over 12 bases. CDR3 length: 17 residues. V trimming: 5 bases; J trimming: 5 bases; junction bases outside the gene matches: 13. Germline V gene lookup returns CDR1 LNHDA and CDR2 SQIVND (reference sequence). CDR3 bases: TGTGCCAGTAGTGTCGGGACAGGGGGCGCGACGATAGACGAGCAGTACTTC. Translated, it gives CASSVGTGGATIDEQYF.

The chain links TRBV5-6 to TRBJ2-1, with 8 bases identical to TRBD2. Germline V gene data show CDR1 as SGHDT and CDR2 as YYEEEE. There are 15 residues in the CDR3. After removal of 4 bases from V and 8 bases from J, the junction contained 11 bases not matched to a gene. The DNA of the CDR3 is TGTGCCAGCAGCGTGGGGGGACTAGGGTTACATGAGCAGTTCTTC. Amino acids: CASSVGGLGLHEQFF.

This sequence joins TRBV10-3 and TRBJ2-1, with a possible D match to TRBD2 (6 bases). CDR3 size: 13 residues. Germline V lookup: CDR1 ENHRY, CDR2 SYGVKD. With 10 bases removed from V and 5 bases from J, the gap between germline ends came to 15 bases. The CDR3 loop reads CATRGTSHNEQFF. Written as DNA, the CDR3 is TGTGCCACCCGAGGGACTTCCCACAATGAGCAGTTCTTC.

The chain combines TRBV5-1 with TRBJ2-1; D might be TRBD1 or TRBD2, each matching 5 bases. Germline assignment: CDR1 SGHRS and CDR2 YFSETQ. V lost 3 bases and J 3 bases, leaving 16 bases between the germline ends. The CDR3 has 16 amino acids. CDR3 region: CASSSGPPSLYNEQFF. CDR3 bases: TGCGCCAGCAGCTCGGGACCTCCGAGTCTCTACAATGAGCAGTTCTTC.

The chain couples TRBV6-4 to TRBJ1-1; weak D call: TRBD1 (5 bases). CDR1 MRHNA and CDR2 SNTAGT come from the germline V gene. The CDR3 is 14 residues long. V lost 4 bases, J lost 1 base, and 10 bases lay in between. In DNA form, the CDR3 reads TGTGCCAGCAGTGCGGGGGGGTCGAACACTGAAGCTTTCTTT. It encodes CASSAGGSNTEAFF.

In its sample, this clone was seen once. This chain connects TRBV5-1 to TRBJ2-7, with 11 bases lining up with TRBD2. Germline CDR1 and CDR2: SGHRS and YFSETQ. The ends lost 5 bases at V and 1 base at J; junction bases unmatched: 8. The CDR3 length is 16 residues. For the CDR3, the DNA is TGCGCCAGCAGACCAACTAGCGGGAGAACGTCCTACGAGCAGTACTTC. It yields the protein CASRPTSGRTSYEQYF.

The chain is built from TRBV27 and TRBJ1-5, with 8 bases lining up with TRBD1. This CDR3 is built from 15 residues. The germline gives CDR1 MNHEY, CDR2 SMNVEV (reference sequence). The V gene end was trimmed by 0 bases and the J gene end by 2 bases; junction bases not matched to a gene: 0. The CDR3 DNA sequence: TGTGCCAGCAGTTTATCGACAGGGGGCAATCAGCCCCAGCATTTT. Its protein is CASSLSTGGNQPQHF.

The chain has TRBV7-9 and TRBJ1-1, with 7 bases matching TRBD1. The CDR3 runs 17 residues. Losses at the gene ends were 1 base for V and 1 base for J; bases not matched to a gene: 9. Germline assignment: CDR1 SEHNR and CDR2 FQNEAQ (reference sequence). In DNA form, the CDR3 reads TGTGCCAGCAGCTTAGGAGGAGGGGGCAGGAAGAACACTGAAGCTTTCTTT. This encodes CASSLGGGGRKNTEAFF. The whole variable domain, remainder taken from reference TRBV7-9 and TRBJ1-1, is DTGVSQNPRHKITKRGQNVTFRCDPISEHNRLYWYRQTLGQGPEFLTYFQNEAQLEKSRLLSDRFSAERPKGSFSTLEIQRTEQGDSAMYLCASSLGGGGRKNTEAFFGQGTRLTVV.

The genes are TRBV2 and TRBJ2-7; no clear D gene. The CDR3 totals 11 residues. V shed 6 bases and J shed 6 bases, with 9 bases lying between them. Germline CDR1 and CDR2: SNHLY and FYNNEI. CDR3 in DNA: TGTGCCAGCAGCGAGGTCCGCGAGCAGTACTTC. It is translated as CASSEVREQYF.

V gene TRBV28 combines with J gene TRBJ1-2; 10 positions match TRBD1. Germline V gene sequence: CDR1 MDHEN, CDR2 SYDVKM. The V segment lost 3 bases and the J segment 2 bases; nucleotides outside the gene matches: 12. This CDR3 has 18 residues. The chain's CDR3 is CASSLSLLDRGDNYGYTF. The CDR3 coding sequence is TGTGCCAGCAGTTTGTCGTTGTTGGACAGGGGGGACAACTATGGCTACACCTTC.

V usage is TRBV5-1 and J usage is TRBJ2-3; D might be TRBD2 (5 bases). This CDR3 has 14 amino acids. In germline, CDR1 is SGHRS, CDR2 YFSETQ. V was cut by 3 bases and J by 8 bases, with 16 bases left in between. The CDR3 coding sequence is TGCGCCAGCAGCTCCCGGGGAGACGTCGGTACGCAGTATTTT. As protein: CASSSRGDVGTQYF.

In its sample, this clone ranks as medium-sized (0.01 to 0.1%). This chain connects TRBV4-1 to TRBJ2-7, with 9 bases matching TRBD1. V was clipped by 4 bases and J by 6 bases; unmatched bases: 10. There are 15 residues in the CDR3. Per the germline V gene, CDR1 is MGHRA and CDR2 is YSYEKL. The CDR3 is CASSRTGGGETEQYF. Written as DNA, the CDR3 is TGCGCCAGCAGCCGAACAGGGGGCGGCGAGACCGAGCAGTACTTC.

The CDR3 DNA reads as TGTGCCTGGGGAGGACAGGGTCGTCAGCATTTT. As protein: CAWGGQGRQHF. This chain connects TRBV30 to TRBJ1-5; 8 bases agree with TRBD1. CDR1 and CDR2 (germline): GTSNPN, SVGIG (reference sequence). Trimming at V came to 5 bases and at J to 13 bases, leaving 7 bases not matched to a gene. The CDR3 sequence is 11 residues long.

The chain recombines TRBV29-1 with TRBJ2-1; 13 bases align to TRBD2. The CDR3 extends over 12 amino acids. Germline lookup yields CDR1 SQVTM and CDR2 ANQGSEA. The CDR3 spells CRATSGRNEQFF. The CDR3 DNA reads TGCAGAGCGACTAGCGGGAGGAATGAGCAGTTCTTC.

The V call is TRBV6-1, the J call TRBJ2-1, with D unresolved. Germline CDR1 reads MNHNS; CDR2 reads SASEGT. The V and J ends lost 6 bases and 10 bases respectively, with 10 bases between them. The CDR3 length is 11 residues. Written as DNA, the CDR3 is TGTGCCAGCAGCATCATGGCGGAGCAGTTCTTC. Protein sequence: CASSIMAEQFF.

In DNA form, the CDR3 reads TGTGCCAGCAGCGTAGGAGGACTAGCGGGGTACAATGAGCAGTTCTTC. It encodes CASSVGGLAGYNEQFF. This rearrangement joins TRBV9 to TRBJ2-1; 12 nucleotides agree with TRBD2. The CDR3 is made up of 16 amino acids. The ends lost 0 bases at V and 4 bases at J; junction bases unmatched: 2. CDR1 is SGDLS and CDR2 is YYNGEE in the germline V gene.